A single sample gave rise to the 22 T cell receptor beta chains below, sequenced in a study of cytomegalovirus exposure and HLA in healthy donors. The PCR employed 60 Vbeta primers together with 13 Jbeta primers. Sequencing used immunoSEQ multiplex PCR; TCRdb keeps in-frame clones, though not all of them. The sample's table shows some 70,000 clones. Sequencing was carried out using PBMCs. Every receptor here comes from a boy between 10 and 17 years old in good health and CMV-seronegative.

This chain links TRBV19 with TRBJ1-5; 11 nucleotides match TRBD1. CDR1 LNHDA and CDR2 SQIVND come from the germline V gene (reference sequence). The CDR3 is made up of 13 amino acids. The J segment lost 7 bases and the V segment lost 8 bases, leaving 4 bases of the junction unmatched. The CDR3 DNA is TGTGCCAGTGGGGACAGGGGGGACCAGCCCCAGCATTTT. It encodes CASGDRGDQPQHF.

The J gene is TRBJ1-5, the V gene TRBV19, with D unresolved. The CDR3 loop spans 14 amino acids. CDR1 LNHDA and CDR2 SQIVND come from the germline V gene (reference sequence). V gave up 10 bases and J gave up 0 bases, with 13 bases separating them. Here the CDR3 reads CATQAPGSNQPQHF. CDR3 DNA: TGTGCCACCCAGGCCCCCGGTAGCAATCAGCCCCAGCATTTT.

The chain links TRBV5-6 to TRBJ1-2, with a possible D match to TRBD1 (6 bases). Germline-derived CDR1 and CDR2 are SGHDT and YYEEEE. Trimming pared 2 bases from V and 4 bases from J, leaving 12 bases between. The CDR3 extends over 14 amino acids. CDR3 sequence (DNA): TGTGCCAGCAGCTTAGGGGGAATCTCCTATGGCTACACCTTC. This encodes CASSLGGISYGYTF.

The chain links TRBV30 to TRBJ2-1, with no clear D. The V end lost 0 bases, the J end lost 5 bases, and 11 bases lay between the germline ends. This CDR3 is built from 14 residues. CDR1 is GTSNPN and CDR2 is SVGIG in the germline V gene (reference sequence). CDR3 region: CAWSVRLGDNEQFF. The CDR3, as DNA: TGTGCCTGGAGTGTTAGGTTGGGCGACAATGAGCAGTTCTTC.

The chain uses TRBV19 and TRBJ1-1, with 9 bases aligning to TRBD1. Germline CDR1 LNHDA, CDR2 SQIVND (reference sequence). Trimming removed 4 bases from V and 7 bases from J; junction bases left unmatched: 7. The CDR3 totals 14 residues. The CDR3 loop reads CASSTNRGRDEAFF. For the CDR3, the DNA is TGTGCCAGTAGTACCAACAGGGGGCGCGATGAAGCTTTCTTT.

The V and J genes are TRBV5-1 and TRBJ2-7; tentatively, D is TRBD2 (7 bases). Germline CDR1 and CDR2: SGHRS and YFSETQ. Trimming took 0 bases from V and 3 from J, leaving 10 bases between them. This CDR3 contains 14 residues. The chain's CDR3 is CASSLGGGVYEQYF. For the CDR3, the DNA is TGCGCCAGCAGCTTGGGAGGGGGGGTCTACGAGCAGTACTTC.

The V and J genes are TRBV30 and TRBJ1-5; D unclear. CDR1 and CDR2 (germline): GTSNPN, SVGIG (reference sequence). V dropped 0 bases and J dropped 7 bases, with 10 bases sitting between them. CDR3 length: 13 residues. Written as DNA, the CDR3 is TGTGCCTGGAGTGTGGAGGGAATACAGCCCCAGCATTTT. It specifies CAWSVEGIQPQHF.

V usage is TRBV5-1 and J usage is TRBJ2-1; D ambiguous. This CDR3 has 16 amino acids. CDR1 and CDR2 from the germline V gene are SGHRS and YFSETQ. With 2 bases removed from V and 0 bases from J, the gap between germline ends came to 12 bases. DNA of the CDR3: TGCGCCAGCAGCTTAGACATGGTGAGCTCCTACAATGAGCAGTTCTTC. The encoded protein is CASSLDMVSSYNEQFF.

The rearrangement joins TRBV5-6 to TRBJ1-6, with D possibly matching TRBD1 (6 bases). Deletions cut 4 bases from V and 9 bases from J, with 14 bases between. The CDR3 is 14 amino acids. Germline CDR1 SGHDT, CDR2 YYEEEE. CDR3 amino acids: CASSPTGPSSPLHF. The DNA for the CDR3 is TGTGCCAGCAGCCCCACAGGGCCATCTTCACCCCTCCACTTT.

J is TRBJ2-1 and V is TRBV12-5; tentative D call: TRBD1 (6 bases). Between the trimmed V and J ends, which lost 1 base and 5 bases, there was a span of 12 bases. CDR3 length: 15 amino acids. Germline V gene data show CDR1 as LGHNT and CDR2 as FRNRAP. Written as DNA, the CDR3 is TGTGCTAGTGGTTTGGCCGGACAGCCGAACAATGAGCAGTTCTTC. Amino acids: CASGLAGQPNNEQFF.

This rearrangement joins TRBV30 to TRBJ1-5, with 11 bases matching TRBD1. Germline CDR1 and CDR2: GTSNPN and SVGIG (reference sequence). CDR3 size: 13 residues. After removal of 4 bases from V and 5 bases from J, the junction contained 1 base not matched to a gene. The CDR3 region is CAWKGQGDQPQHF. Here the CDR3 DNA reads TGTGCCTGGAAGGGACAGGGGGATCAGCCCCAGCATTTT.

V is TRBV27 and J is TRBJ2-7; TRBD1 matches at 8 bases. This CDR3 has 15 residues. V lost 2 bases to trimming and J lost 0 bases; unmatched junction nucleotides: 3. Germline-derived CDR1 and CDR2 are MNHEY and SMNVEV (reference sequence). CDR3 loop: CASSLDRGYSYEQYF. CDR3 bases: TGTGCCAGCAGTTTAGACAGGGGCTACTCCTACGAGCAGTACTTC.

The chain joins TRBV19 to TRBJ1-2; D gene uncertain. The CDR3 extends over 14 amino acids. Germline V gene lookup returns CDR1 LNHDA and CDR2 SQIVND (reference sequence). Between the trimmed V and J ends, which lost 8 bases and 0 bases, there was a span of 13 bases. CDR3: CASSWAATNYGYTF. Written as DNA, the CDR3 is TGTGCCAGTTCGTGGGCCGCGACTAACTATGGCTACACCTTC. Based on the CDR3 plus reference TRBV19 and TRBJ1-2, the full variable domain is DGGITQSPKYLFRKEGQNVTLSCEQNLNHDAMYWYRQDPGQGLRLIYYSQIVNDFQKGDIAEGYSVSREKKESFPLTVTSAQKNPTAFYLCASSWAATNYGYTFGSGTRLTVV.

The genes are TRBV6-5 and TRBJ2-7; 8 positions match TRBD1. Germline V gene sequence: CDR1 MNHEY, CDR2 SVGAGI. V lost 5 bases, J lost 5 bases, and 8 bases stayed unmatched. This CDR3 comprises 14 residues. CDR3 residues: CASSKRQGFHEQYF. The CDR3 coding sequence is TGTGCCAGCAGTAAAAGACAGGGGTTTCACGAGCAGTACTTC.

In DNA, the CDR3 is TGCGCCAGCCTTTCGAATCAGCCCCAGCATTTT. Translation gives CASLSNQPQHF. This chain uses TRBV5-1 with TRBJ1-5; D is ambiguous. The CDR3 has 11 amino acids. Germline assignment: CDR1 SGHRS and CDR2 YFSETQ. The V end was cut by 7 bases, the J end by 4 bases, with 6 bases between.

The chain has TRBV5-8 and TRBJ1-2; D call uncertain. V was cut by 4 bases and J by 6 bases, with 4 bases left in between. The germline CDR1 and CDR2 sequences are SGHTS and YDEGEE. The CDR3 sequence is 10 residues long. The CDR3 DNA reads TGTGCCAGCAGCGGAGATGGCTACACCTTC. This translates into CASSGDGYTF. Looking up the rest from reference TRBV5-8 and TRBJ1-2 gives the full variable domain: EAGVTQSPTHLIKTRGQQATLRCSPISGHTSVYWYQQALGLGLQFLLWYDEGEERNRGNFPPRFSGRQFPNYSSELNVNALELEDSALYLCASSGDGYTFGSGTRLTVV.

The chain uses TRBV2 and TRBJ1-1; D gene unclear. Germline-derived CDR1 and CDR2 are SNHLY and FYNNEI. The CDR3 runs to 13 residues. Trimming took off 1 base at V and 1 base at J, with 4 bases between the two ends. CDR3 sequence reads: CASSEGGNTEAFF. For the CDR3, the DNA is TGTGCCAGCAGTGAAGGCGGGAACACTGAAGCTTTCTTT.

This chain links TRBV19 with TRBJ1-1; D possibly corresponds to TRBD1 (5 bases). Trimming left V 1 base short and J 4 bases short, with 13 bases between. CDR3 length: 15 residues. Germline V gives CDR1 LNHDA, CDR2 SQIVND (reference sequence). The DNA of the CDR3 is TGTGCCAGTAGTATAGGGGGGGTTCGACTCACTGAAGCTTTCTTT. This codes for CASSIGGVRLTEAFF.

The rearrangement joins TRBV7-2 to TRBJ2-7; D uncertain. The germline V gene encodes CDR1 SGHTA and CDR2 FQGNSA. Between the trimmed V and J ends, which lost 5 bases and 3 bases, there was a span of 5 bases. CDR3 length equals 11 residues. CDR3 nucleotides: TGTGCCAGCAGCCAATTCTACGAGCAGTACTTC. Its translation: CASSQFYEQYF.

The J gene is TRBJ1-2, the V gene TRBV19; D not resolved. The germline V gene encodes CDR1 LNHDA and CDR2 SQIVND (reference sequence). The CDR3 loop spans 14 amino acids. V was shortened by 2 bases and J by 6 bases, with 13 bases between the two germline ends. CDR3 sequence: CASSIPGGTHGYTF. Written as DNA, the CDR3 is TGTGCCAGTAGTATACCCGGAGGAACCCATGGCTACACCTTC.

The chain combines TRBV30 with TRBJ2-6, with 8 bases aligning to TRBD1. Germline V gene lookup returns CDR1 GTSNPN and CDR2 SVGIG (reference sequence). V lost 4 bases to trimming and J lost 0 bases; unmatched junction nucleotides: 8. The CDR3 has 17 residues. This CDR3 reads CAWTGDRTYSGANVLTF. In nucleotides, the CDR3 is TGTGCCTGGACAGGGGACAGGACCTACTCTGGGGCCAACGTCCTGACTTTC.

The rearrangement links TRBV29-1 to TRBJ1-2, with D possibly matching TRBD1 (6 bases). The CDR3 runs 12 residues. Between the trimmed V and J ends, which lost 7 bases and 8 bases, there was a span of 17 bases. Looked up from germline, CDR1 is SQVTM and CDR2 is ANQGSEA. The CDR3 sequence: CSAHAGTRGYTF. The CDR3 bases are TGCAGCGCCCATGCAGGGACAAGAGGCTACACCTTC.